This passage covers 25 T cell receptor beta chains from one sample sequenced in a study of T cells in women clearing cervical HPV infection. Generated by immunoSEQ multiplex PCR, the TCRdb table keeps only in-frame clones and is missing some. The record lists under 20,000 clones, of which the ten most abundant hold 3.2%. Sequenced material: blood buffy coat. The receptor set was obtained from a woman aged 18 to 75 with a cervical HPV16 infection that either progressed to CIN3+ or cleared (not recorded which).

Points on this clone: Sequencing ends 3 residues short of the CDR3 end; the germline J gene provides the rest. V and J are TRBV2 and TRBJ2-1, with D tentatively TRBD2 (6 bases). Germline CDR1 and CDR2: SNHLY and FYNNEI. The CDR3 spans 13 residues. V was pared by 8 bases and J by 4 bases, with 12 bases between. The CDR3 bases that were read are TGTGCCAGCTCAACGGGGAGGTACAATGAG. Its translation is CASSTGRYNE. In full, the CDR3 is CASSTGRYNEQFF.

Notes on this clone: The read falls 3 residues short of the CDR3 end, and the missing part is taken from the germline J gene. V and J are TRBV20-1 and TRBJ1-2, with 8 bases aligning to TRBD1. The CDR3 consists of 21 residues. Germline V gene lookup returns CDR1 DFQATT and CDR2 SNEGSKA (reference sequence). The part of the CDR3 DNA that was read is TGCAGTGCTAGAGTGAGGACAGGGCAGGGTTCCATTGTGGGTTCCTACAATGAG. This codes for CSARVRTGQGSIVGSYNE. The complete CDR3 reads CSARVRTGQGSIVGSYNEYTF.

A remark on this clone: The missing CDR3 end, 3 residues past where the read stops, is filled in from the germline J gene. J is TRBJ2-7 and V is TRBV5-1; 7 bases fit TRBD1. With V trimmed by 4 bases and J by 3 bases, 7 bases remained unmatched. Germline-derived CDR1 and CDR2 are SGHRS and YFSETQ. There are 14 residues in the CDR3. CDR3 DNA, as far as it was read: TGCGCCAGCAGCCTCCCGGGACAGTACTACGAG. Protein sequence: CASSLPGQYYE. The full CDR3 sequence reads CASSLPGQYYEQYF.

This clone registers medium-sized (0.01 to 0.1%) by frequency. The CDR3 goes on 3 residues after the read ends, and that part is filled in from the germline J gene. The chain carries TRBV7-3 and TRBJ2-5; the match to TRBD2 covers 7 bases. CDR3 length: 13 amino acids. The V segment lost 5 bases and the J segment 4 bases; nucleotides outside the gene matches: 4. Germline-derived CDR1 and CDR2 are SGHTA and FQGTGA. The chain's CDR3 is CASSRSGVETQYF. The covered CDR3 bases are TGTGCCAGCAGCAGAAGCGGGGTAGAGACC.

Turning to this clone: With the read ending 3 residues before the CDR3 end, the germline J gene is used to fill in that end. The chain employs TRBV19 and TRBJ1-2, with D possibly being TRBD1 (5 bases). The germline gives CDR1 LNHDA, CDR2 SQIVND (reference sequence). Trimming removed 3 bases at V and 1 base at J, with 12 bases between. This CDR3 is 15 amino acids long. The CDR3 here is CASSIQGAINYGYTF. The CDR3 DNA, read in part, is TGTGCCAGTAGTATCCAAGGGGCGATTAACTATGGC.

Of note for this clone: The CDR3 is cut off 3 residues early in the read; its end comes from the germline J gene. The chain uses TRBV11-2 and TRBJ1-1; 9 nucleotides agree with TRBD1. V trimming: 3 bases; J trimming: 5 bases; junction bases outside the gene matches: 4. This CDR3 region has 14 residues. Germline CDR1 reads SGHAT; CDR2 reads FQNNGV. CDR3 DNA (partial): TGTGCCAGCAGCTTTAACGACAGGGGGACTGAA. It yields the protein CASSFNDRGTE. The CDR3 reads in full as CASSFNDRGTEAFF. Looking up the rest from reference TRBV11-2 and TRBJ1-1 gives the full variable domain: EAGVAQSPRYKIIEKRQSVAFWCNPISGHATLYWYQQILGQGPKLLIQFQNNGVVDDSQLPKDRFSAERLKGVDSTLKIQPAKLEDSAVYLCASSFNDRGTEAFFGQGTRLTVV.

As concerns this clone: The missing CDR3 end, 3 residues past where the read stops, is filled in from the germline J gene. The chain links TRBV20-1 to TRBJ1-2; no clear D gene. The CDR3 length is 15 residues. The V end was cut by 0 bases, the J end by 4 bases, with 15 bases between. Germline V CDR1 and CDR2: DFQATT, SNEGSKA (reference sequence). The part of the CDR3 DNA that was read is TGCAGTGCTAGAGATACTGGTGTGGTCGGCTATGGC. As protein: CSARDTGVVGYG. The full CDR3 protein reads CSARDTGVVGYGYTF.

A word on this clone: Coverage ceases 3 residues before the CDR3 finishes, and the germline J gene fills in the end. The gene calls are TRBV7-9 and TRBJ1-4; 7 bases fit TRBD1. V shed 1 base and J 4 bases; nucleotides not matched to a gene: 3. This CDR3 spans 15 amino acids. Germline V lookup: CDR1 SEHNR, CDR2 FQNEAQ (reference sequence). The CDR3: CASSLGGQSNEKLFF. The sequenced CDR3 bases are TGTGCCAGCAGCTTAGGGGGACAGAGTAATGAAAAA.

In terms of frequency, this clone is large. The read ends 3 residues before the CDR3 terminus; that terminus is restored from the germline J gene. At the DNA level, this CDR3 is encoded by other sequences in the same sample as well. The chain joins TRBV2 to TRBJ2-3; 9 bases are a match to TRBD2. Germline values: CDR1 SNHLY, CDR2 FYNNEI. After removal of 1 base from V and 5 bases from J, the junction contained 4 bases not matched to a gene. The CDR3 totals 15 residues. Partial CDR3 DNA: TGTGCCAGCAGTGAAGAGCGGGGGGCTGGAGATACG. It codes for CASSEERGAGDT. The full CDR3 is CASSEERGAGDTQYF.

On this clone itself: The read terminates 3 residues before the CDR3 end, so the remaining end is supplied by the germline J gene. This chain connects TRBV20-1 to TRBJ2-3; weak D call: TRBD2 (5 bases). CDR3 length: 15 residues. Looked up from germline, CDR1 is DFQATT and CDR2 is SNEGSKA (reference sequence). V lost 0 bases and J 7 bases, leaving 17 bases between the germline ends. The CDR3 protein is CSARDLLGLAYTQYF. The DNA read from the CDR3 is TGCAGTGCTAGAGATTTGCTAGGGCTAGCATATACG.

About this clone itself: Coverage ceases 3 residues before the CDR3 finishes, and the germline J gene fills in the end. This chain uses TRBV20-1 with TRBJ2-1; 10 nucleotides agree with TRBD2. This CDR3 has 14 amino acids. CDR1 is DFQATT, CDR2 SNEGSKA, per germline (reference sequence). J lost 4 bases, V lost 7 bases, and 7 bases had no gene match. Incomplete CDR3 DNA: TGCAGTGTCACTAGCGGGGACGAATACAATGAG. Its protein is CSVTSGDEYNE. The CDR3, in full, reads CSVTSGDEYNEQFF.

As concerns this clone: One end of the junction varies from germline; a read error may be responsible. With the read ending 3 residues before the CDR3 end, the germline J gene is used to fill in that end. This rearrangement joins TRBV4-2 to TRBJ2-5; 11 bases are shared with TRBD1. This CDR3 is 14 amino acids long. CDR1 and CDR2 from the germline V gene are LGHNA and YNFKEQ. The CDR3 region is CASSPGQGAETQYF. CDR3 DNA (partial): TGCGCCAGCAGCCCCGGACAGGGGGCAGAGACC.

As regards this clone: From the germline J gene comes the end of the CDR3, since the read stops 3 residues before it. This chain links TRBV27 with TRBJ1-1; 10 bases align to TRBD1. Germline V gene lookup returns CDR1 MNHEY and CDR2 SMNVEV (reference sequence). CDR3 length: 15 amino acids. The junction had 6 bases not matched to a gene; V was cut back by 3 bases and J by 5 bases. The sequenced CDR3 bases are TGTGCCAGCAGTTTGCGGGACAGGGGATGGACTGAA. It encodes CASSLRDRGWTE. The CDR3 in its entirety is CASSLRDRGWTEAFF.

Comments on this clone: The missing CDR3 end, 3 residues past where the read stops, is filled in from the germline J gene. V usage is TRBV18 and J usage is TRBJ1-2; 9 bases match TRBD1. J was trimmed by 6 bases and V by 4 bases; bases with no gene match: 6. The CDR3 extends over 14 amino acids. The germline V gene has CDR1 KGHSH and CDR2 LQKENI. CDR3 bases read: TGTGCCAGCTCACAGGGGACAGGGTCCGATGGC. It translates to CASSQGTGSDG. The complete CDR3 reads CASSQGTGSDGYTF.

On this clone: One end of the junction fails to match germline, which may point to a read error. Partial CDR3 DNA: TGTGCCAATAGTAGGTGGTGGGGACAGGGGAATTCACCC. Amino acid sequence: CANSRWWGQGNSP. The full CDR3 reads CANSRWWGQGNSPLHF. The V gene is TRBV19, the J gene TRBJ1-6, with 10 bases fitting TRBD1. The read comes to an end 3 residues before the CDR3 does, leaving the germline J gene to fill in the end. Germline-derived CDR1 and CDR2 are LNHDA and SQIVND (reference sequence). The CDR3 length is 16 residues.

This clone ranks as medium-sized in terms of frequency. The CDR3 extends 3 residues past the end of the read, so its final part is completed from the germline J gene. V usage is TRBV18 and J usage is TRBJ1-2; D possibly corresponds to TRBD1 (6 bases). The CDR3 length is 14 residues. Germline CDR1 KGHSH, CDR2 LQKENI. V was pared by 2 bases and J by 6 bases, with 13 bases between. Here the CDR3 reads CASSPTGPRDGYTF. The sequenced part of the CDR3 DNA is TGTGCCAGCTCACCAACAGGGCCGCGGGATGGC.

Regarding this clone: The read finishes 3 residues shy of the CDR3 end, and the germline J gene is used to complete it. The chain combines TRBV7-9 with TRBJ1-1, with D possibly TRBD1 on 6 matching bases. This CDR3 has 12 amino acids. Germline V gene sequence: CDR1 SEHNR, CDR2 FQNEAQ (reference sequence). CDR3 DNA (partial): TGTGCCAGCAGCTTAGCGCAGGGGCTG. This sequence encodes CASSLAQGL. The complete CDR3 sequence is CASSLAQGLAFF.

Turning to this clone: The CDR3 end falls 3 residues outside the read, so it is completed with the germline J gene. The chain joins TRBV18 to TRBJ1-1; the D gene is possibly TRBD1 (5 bases). This CDR3 has 14 amino acids. CDR1 is KGHSH and CDR2 is LQKENI in the germline V gene. CDR3 DNA (partial): TGTGCCAGCTCACCAGGTGGCAGGGTTCGGGAA. Its translation: CASSPGGRVRE. The whole CDR3 is CASSPGGRVREAFF.

Comments on this clone: The junction shows a germline mismatch at one end, possibly a read error. The read terminates 3 residues before the CDR3 end, so the remaining end is supplied by the germline J gene. The V gene is TRBV18, the J gene TRBJ2-7, with TRBD1 matching 9 bases. The CDR3 covers 16 residues. The germline V gene encodes CDR1 KGHSH and CDR2 LQKENI. CDR3 DNA (partial): TGTGCCAGCTCACCATCGTCCGGACAGGGGTCCTCCGAG. Protein: CASSPSSGQGSSE. The complete CDR3 reads CASSPSSGQGSSEQYF.

In regard to this clone: The read is 3 residues too short to cover the CDR3 end, so that end is filled in from the germline J gene. The chain is built from TRBV5-4 and TRBJ2-7; TRBD1 matches at 8 bases. This CDR3 is 13 amino acids long. CDR1 and CDR2 from the germline V gene are SGHNT and YYREEE (reference sequence). V dropped 5 bases and J dropped 6; count of bases not matched to a gene: 7. The CDR3 here is CASRIQGAPEQYF. The DNA read from the CDR3 is TGTGCCAGCAGAATCCAGGGGGCGCCCGAG. Based on the CDR3 plus reference TRBV5-4 and TRBJ2-7, the full variable domain is ETGVTQSPTHLIKTRGQQVTLRCSSQSGHNTVSWYQQALGQGPQFIFQYYREEENGRGNFPPRFSGLQFPNYSSELNVNALELDDSALYLCASRIQGAPEQYFGPGTRLTVT.

Note on this clone: The read terminates 3 residues before the CDR3 end, so the remaining end is supplied by the germline J gene. The rearrangement joins TRBV20-1 to TRBJ1-1; TRBD1 is a possible D gene (5 bases). Trimming took 2 bases from V and 3 from J, leaving 28 bases between them. Germline V lookup: CDR1 DFQATT, CDR2 SNEGSKA (reference sequence). The CDR3 spans 19 residues. The CDR3 reads CSARSSGGYRGVGDTEAFF. CDR3 DNA (partial): TGCAGTGCTAGATCCTCGGGAGGGTACCGGGGGGTAGGAGACACTGAA.

CDR3 DNA (partial): TGTGCCAGTAGTCAGAGACAGGGGGCCATCACCGGGGAG. Amino acid sequence: CASSQRQGAITGE. The full CDR3 is CASSQRQGAITGELFF. The chain links TRBV19 to TRBJ2-2; TRBD1 agrees at 10 bases. The read falls 3 residues short of the CDR3 end, and the missing part is taken from the germline J gene. Germline trimming cut 5 bases from V and 4 bases from J; bases unmatched to any gene: 7. This CDR3 is 16 amino acids long. Per germline, CDR1 LNHDA and CDR2 SQIVND (reference sequence).

As for this clone: Sequence at one end of the junction differs from germline and may be a read error. Read sequence stops 3 residues before the CDR3 end, and the germline J gene provides the missing end. The gene calls are TRBV5-5 and TRBJ2-5; TRBD2 agrees at 7 bases. This CDR3 contains 14 residues. Germline V gene data show CDR1 as SGHKS and CDR2 as YYEKEE (reference sequence). The CDR3 here is CASSPRGGQGTQYF. CDR3 DNA, as far as it was read: TGTGCCAGCAGCCCTCGGGGAGGGCAAGGGACC.

With respect to this clone: The sequenced fragment ends 3 residues before the CDR3 boundary, so the rest is inferred from the germline J gene. The rearrangement joins TRBV30 to TRBJ2-7; TRBD1 agrees at 8 bases. The CDR3 contains 14 residues. CDR1 is GTSNPN, CDR2 SVGIG, per germline (reference sequence). With 2 bases clipped from V and 6 bases from J, the junction kept 9 bases outside the gene matches. CDR3 DNA, as far as it was read: TGTGCCTGGAGTACCGGACAGGGCAAATTCGAG. This translates into CAWSTGQGKFE. The CDR3 in its entirety is CAWSTGQGKFEQYF.

Worth noting for this clone: The CDR3 end lies 3 residues beyond the end of the read and is filled in from the germline J gene. This chain connects TRBV2 to TRBJ1-1, with a weak D call TRBD1 (6 bases). V lost 4 bases and J lost 4, with 10 bases in between. CDR1 and CDR2 from the germline V gene are SNHLY and FYNNEI. The CDR3 totals 13 residues. CDR3 sequence: CASSVGGSTEAFF. The DNA read from the CDR3 is TGTGCCAGCAGTGTAGGGGGTAGCACTGAA.